The 18 T cell receptor beta chains in this list originate from one sample, sequenced in a study of T cell responses to AZD1222 COVID-19 vaccine. Sequencing used immunoSEQ multiplex PCR; TCRdb keeps in-frame clones, though not all of them. The table shows approximately 120,000 clones, with roughly 91% occurring only once. The sample consisted of peripheral blood, taken on day 0 of MenACWY control vaccination. The source of these receptors is an adult in good health.

The chain employs TRBV9 and TRBJ2-1, with D possibly being TRBD1 (5 bases). The CDR3 totals 12 residues. Germline lookup yields CDR1 SGDLS and CDR2 YYNGEE. Trimming took off 7 bases at V and 4 bases at J, with 9 bases between the two ends. CDR3 sequence: CASGRTYNEQFF. CDR3 in DNA: TGTGCCAGCGGCAGGACATACAATGAGCAGTTCTTC.

The chain employs TRBV9 and TRBJ2-1; D uncertain. Germline CDR1 and CDR2: SGDLS and YYNGEE. The CDR3 contains 15 residues. V lost 0 bases and J 0 bases, leaving 7 bases between the germline ends. CDR3 region: CASSVGPGSYNEQFF. DNA for the CDR3: TGTGCCAGCAGCGTAGGGCCCGGCTCCTACAATGAGCAGTTCTTC.

The chain employs TRBV5-1 and TRBJ2-5; D uncertain. The germline CDR1 and CDR2 sequences are SGHRS and YFSETQ. The CDR3 loop spans 14 amino acids. Trimming took 0 bases from V and 4 from J, leaving 10 bases between them. This CDR3 is CASSLGTLIETQYF. The CDR3 DNA is TGCGCCAGCAGCTTGGGGACCCTCATAGAGACCCAGTACTTC.

This chain connects TRBV27 to TRBJ2-1, with a tentative D call TRBD2 (5 bases). CDR1 and CDR2 (germline): MNHEY, SMNVEV (reference sequence). Trimming pared 6 bases from V and 0 bases from J, leaving 12 bases between. There are 15 residues in the CDR3. The CDR3 loop is CASRSKGLSYNEQFF. The DNA for the CDR3 is TGTGCCAGCAGATCCAAAGGACTCTCCTACAATGAGCAGTTCTTC.

This clone showed up just a few times. The rearrangement links TRBV11-2 to TRBJ1-4, with D tentatively TRBD1 (5 bases). Germline V gene lookup returns CDR1 SGHAT and CDR2 FQNNGV. The CDR3 loop spans 15 amino acids. Trimming cost V 5 bases and J 5 bases, with 15 bases left between them. The CDR3 reads CASSGRVRGNEKLFF. CDR3 DNA: TGTGCCAGCAGCGGCAGGGTGAGGGGCAATGAAAAACTGTTTTTT.

This chain links TRBV19 with TRBJ2-1; 11 bases line up with TRBD2. V lost 2 bases to trimming and J lost 1 base; unmatched junction nucleotides: 4. Germline V gene data show CDR1 as LNHDA and CDR2 as SQIVND (reference sequence). The CDR3 is made up of 17 amino acids. The CDR3 sequence is CASSITSGSASYNEQFF. CDR3 DNA: TGTGCCAGTAGTATAACTAGCGGGAGTGCTTCCTACAATGAGCAGTTCTTC.

This clone showed up just once. The J gene is TRBJ2-7, the V gene TRBV13; D gene ambiguous. The CDR3 has 14 residues. Trimming took 5 bases from V and 3 from J, leaving 14 bases between them. CDR1 is PRHDT, CDR2 FYEKMQ, per germline (reference sequence). The CDR3 spells CASSPRTRLYEQYF. The CDR3 nucleotides are TGTGCCAGCAGCCCCCGGACGAGGCTCTACGAGCAGTACTTC.

This clone turned up a few times. The chain uses TRBV5-6 and TRBJ1-2, with D possibly TRBD1 on 5 matching bases. The CDR3 consists of 12 residues. V lost 0 bases and J lost 7, with 7 bases in between. Germline CDR1 reads SGHDT; CDR2 reads YYEEEE. The CDR3 coding sequence is TGTGCCAGCAGCTTGGAGGGGTCTGGCTACACCTTC. Translated, it gives CASSLEGSGYTF. Variable domain in full (rest from reference TRBV5-6 and TRBJ1-2): DAGVTQSPTHLIKTRGQQVTLRCSPKSGHDTVSWYQQALGQGPQFIFQYYEEEERQRGNFPDRFSGHQFPNYSSELNVNALLLGDSALYLCASSLEGSGYTFGSGTRLTVV.

The chain joins TRBV7-9 to TRBJ2-7, with TRBD1 as a possible D gene (5 bases). Germline assignment: CDR1 SEHNR and CDR2 FQNEAQ (reference sequence). Deletions cut 4 bases from V and 5 bases from J, with 18 bases between. This CDR3 contains 15 residues. The CDR3 DNA follows: TGTGCCAGCAGCTCCCCGGACACCTCTTCTGACGAGCAGTACTTC. Amino acid sequence: CASSSPDTSSDEQYF.

This chain uses TRBV11-3 with TRBJ2-3; no clear D. V lost 5 bases, J lost 3 bases, and 9 bases lay in between. Germline-derived CDR1 and CDR2 are SGHNT and YENEEA. The CDR3 is 13 amino acids. The CDR3 reads CASSTQGTDTQYF. CDR3 nucleotides: TGTGCCAGCAGCACCCAAGGGACAGATACGCAGTATTTT. Full variable domain (missing parts from reference TRBV11-3 and TRBJ2-3): EAGVVQSPRYKIIEKKQPVAFWCNPISGHNTLYWYLQNLGQGPELLIRYENEEAVDDSQLPKDRFSAERLKGVDSTLKIQPAELGDSAVYLCASSTQGTDTQYFGPGTRLTVL.

The chain is built from TRBV12-3 or TRBV12-4 and TRBJ1-1, with TRBD1 as a possible D gene (5 bases). The CDR3 is 13 amino acids. V lost 6 bases to trimming and J lost 11 bases, with 19 bases between them. CDR3 sequence reads: CASSSTKGLNAFF. The CDR3 DNA sequence: TGTGCCAGCAGCTCCACCAAGGGACTGAACGCTTTCTTT.

CDR3 nucleotides: TGTGCCAGCAGTTACGTCCTAGCGGGAGGCAATGAGCAGTTCTTC. Its translation is CASSYVLAGGNEQFF. The rearrangement joins TRBV6-6 to TRBJ2-1; 11 nucleotides agree with TRBD2. The V segment lost 2 bases and the J segment 6 bases; nucleotides outside the gene matches: 3. Germline lookup yields CDR1 MNHNY and CDR2 SVGAGI (reference sequence). CDR3 length: 15 amino acids.

The chain employs TRBV30 and TRBJ2-2; TRBD1 agrees at 7 bases. The CDR3 runs to 13 residues. Germline V CDR1 and CDR2: GTSNPN, SVGIG (reference sequence). V dropped 3 bases and J dropped 5; count of bases not matched to a gene: 3. CDR3 region: CAWRTGVTGELFF. For the CDR3, the DNA is TGTGCCTGGAGAACAGGGGTTACCGGGGAGCTGTTTTTT. Full variable domain (outside the CDR3, taken from reference TRBV30 and TRBJ2-2): SQTIHQWPATLVQPVGSPLSLECTVEGTSNPNLYWYRQAAGRGLQLLFYSVGIGQISSEVPQNLSASRPQDRQFILSSKKLLLSDSGFYLCAWRTGVTGELFFGEGSRLTVL.

The V call is TRBV30, the J call TRBJ2-5, with a tentative D call TRBD1 (6 bases). CDR3 length: 14 residues. CDR1 is GTSNPN and CDR2 is SVGIG in the germline V gene (reference sequence). V dropped 0 bases and J dropped 5 bases, with 13 bases sitting between them. DNA for the CDR3: TGTGCCTGGAGTGTAGAAGGGGGAAGGGAGACCCAGTACTTC. Translated: CAWSVEGGRETQYF.

The chain recombines TRBV9 with TRBJ2-1, with D uncertain. The germline CDR1 and CDR2 sequences are SGDLS and YYNGEE. Trimming pared 3 bases from V and 10 bases from J, leaving 11 bases between. The CDR3 is made up of 12 amino acids. The CDR3 region is CASSGVGGEQFF. DNA of the CDR3: TGTGCCAGCAGCGGAGTCGGCGGAGAGCAGTTCTTC. The full variable domain, in which reference TRBV9 and TRBJ2-1 provide the parts outside the CDR3, is DSGVTQTPKHLITATGQRVTLRCSPRSGDLSVYWYQQSLDQGLQFLIQYYNGEERAKGNILERFSAQQFPDLHSELNLSSLELGDSALYFCASSGVGGEQFFGPGTRLTVL.

The chain recombines TRBV4-3 with TRBJ2-7; D is uncertain. Germline assignment: CDR1 LGHNA and CDR2 YSLEER. V lost 2 bases and J lost 3, with 5 bases in between. This CDR3 comprises 12 residues. This CDR3 reads CASSQRNYEQYF. The CDR3, as DNA: TGCGCCAGCAGCCAAAGAAACTACGAGCAGTACTTC.

CDR3 sequence (DNA): TGTGCCAGCAGCAAAGGGACGGTCTACGAGCAGTACTTC. Its protein product is CASSKGTVYEQYF. The V call is TRBV21-1, the J call TRBJ2-7. TRBV21-1 is shown as a pseudogene. The CDR3 extends over 13 amino acids.

J is TRBJ1-2 and V is TRBV28; D is undetermined. Trimming cost V 5 bases and J 8 bases, with 15 bases left between them. Per germline, CDR1 MDHEN and CDR2 SYDVKM. The CDR3 consists of 13 residues. CDR3 loop: CASSTTLGIGYTF. CDR3 bases: TGTGCCAGCAGTACAACCCTGGGGATCGGCTACACCTTC.